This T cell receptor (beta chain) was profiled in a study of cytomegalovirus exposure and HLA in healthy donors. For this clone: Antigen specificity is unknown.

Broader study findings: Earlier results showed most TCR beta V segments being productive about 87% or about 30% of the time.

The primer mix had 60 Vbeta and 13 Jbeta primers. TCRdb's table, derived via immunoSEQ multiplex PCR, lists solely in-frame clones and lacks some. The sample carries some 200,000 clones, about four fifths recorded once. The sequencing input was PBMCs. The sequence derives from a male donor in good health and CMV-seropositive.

The CDR3: CASSLGSLRTGTDTQYF. CDR3 bases: TGTGCCAGCAGCCTCGGTTCCCTCCGGACAGGCACAGATACGCAGTATTTT. The rearrangement joins TRBV7-6 to TRBJ2-3, with a possible D match to TRBD1 (6 bases). This CDR3 spans 17 amino acids. Germline CDR1 reads SGHVS; CDR2 reads FNYEAQ. V dropped 5 bases and J dropped 1 base, with 19 bases sitting between them.